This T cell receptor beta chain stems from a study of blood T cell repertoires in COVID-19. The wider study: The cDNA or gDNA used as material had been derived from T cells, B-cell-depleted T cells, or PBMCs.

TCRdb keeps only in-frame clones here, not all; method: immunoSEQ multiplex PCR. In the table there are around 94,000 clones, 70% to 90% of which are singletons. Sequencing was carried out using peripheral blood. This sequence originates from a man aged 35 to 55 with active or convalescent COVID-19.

DNA for the CDR3: TGTGCCAGCAGCTTAGGAGCGGGGTTGAGCAATGAGCAGTTCTTC. Translating gives CASSLGAGLSNEQFF. The chain combines TRBV7-3 with TRBJ2-1; 7 bases align to TRBD2. After removal of 2 bases from V and 6 bases from J, the junction contained 7 bases not matched to a gene. From germline, CDR1 is SGHTA and CDR2 FQGTGA. CDR3 length: 15 residues.